This paragraph reports one T cell receptor (beta chain). Per the original data handling: Estimation of nucleated cell counts relied on the amplification of reference gene primers. Libraries were prepared by immunoSEQ multiplex PCR; TCRdb keeps only in-frame clonotypes and omits some of them. For V, J and clone size, that table is used; D and trimming come from the DNA. This sample yields under 20,000 clones, of which over 75% are seen a single time; about a sixth belongs to the top ten. The source of the sample is a study of blood T cell repertoires in COVID-19. The wider study: From T cells, B-cell-depleted T cells, or PBMCs came the material, which was cDNA or gDNA.

The CDR3 totals 16 residues. The V segment lost 2 bases and the J segment 6 bases; nucleotides outside the gene matches: 4. Germline CDR1 is LGHNA and CDR2 is YNFKEQ. The J gene is TRBJ2-2, the V gene TRBV4-2; 12 bases match TRBD2. This clonotype was sampled from a human donor with active COVID-19. The donor label of this sample is uncertain. The material sequenced was peripheral blood. CDR3 DNA sequence: TGTGCCAGCAGCCAATCTAGCGGGGGGGCGGCCGGGGAGCTGTTTTTT. As protein: CASSQSSGGAAGELFF.